This T cell receptor beta chain was sequenced during a study of blood T cells in healthy people across ages. Next came a second PCR, run for about 6 to 11 cycles, which used a sample-barcoded 5' primer along with a J-beta primer mix. Samples each returned at least 2.5 million CDR3-containing paired-end reads. TCRdb recomputed calls from the 5' RACE reads with MiXCR, one row per CDR3 protein. The table records approximately 700,000 distinct CDR3 sequences, roughly 32% of them present only once. This clonotype appeared a few times. Per germline, CDR1 SQVTM and CDR2 ANQGSEA. V lost 4 bases and J 13 bases, leaving 13 bases between the germline ends. The CDR3 covers 10 residues.

The chain combines TRBV29-1 with TRBJ1-1; possible D gene TRBD1, 5 bases. Sample: blood. The clonotype was recovered from a woman older than 75 in good health. This chain's CDR3 is CSVVGGGVFF. Written as DNA, the CDR3 is TGCAGCGTTGTTGGGGGTGGCGTTTTCTTT.